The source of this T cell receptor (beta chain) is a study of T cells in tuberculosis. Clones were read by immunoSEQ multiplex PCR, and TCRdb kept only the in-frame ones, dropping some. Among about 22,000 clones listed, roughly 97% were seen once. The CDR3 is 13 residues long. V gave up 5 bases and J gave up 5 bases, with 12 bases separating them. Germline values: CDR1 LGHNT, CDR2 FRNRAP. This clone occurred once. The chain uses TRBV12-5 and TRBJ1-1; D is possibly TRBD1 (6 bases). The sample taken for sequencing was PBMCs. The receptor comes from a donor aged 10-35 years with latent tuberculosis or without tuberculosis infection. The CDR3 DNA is TGTGCTAGTGGTGTCTCCCAGGGGACTGAAGCTTTCTTT. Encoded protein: CASGVSQGTEAFF. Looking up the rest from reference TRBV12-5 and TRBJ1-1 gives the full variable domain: DARVTQTPRHKVTEMGQEVTMRCQPILGHNTVFWYRQTMMQGLELLAYFRNRAPLDDSGMPKDRFSAEMPDATLATLKIQPSEPRDSAVYFCASGVSQGTEAFFGQGTRLTVV.